Following are 15 T cell receptor beta chains from one sample sequenced in a study of T cell responses to AZD1222 COVID-19 vaccine. Profiled with immunoSEQ multiplex PCR; TCRdb holds only in-frame clones, not every one. In the table there are about 130,000 clones, 70% to 90% of which are singletons. The sequencing used peripheral blood, collected 28 days after the second AZD1222 dose. These receptors were collected from an adult who received the AZD1222 COVID-19 vaccine.

The chain carries TRBV5-1 and TRBJ2-1, with 11 positions matching TRBD2. J lost 10 bases, V lost 4 bases, and 7 bases had no gene match. The CDR3 spans 14 residues. Germline-derived CDR1 and CDR2 are SGHRS and YFSETQ. CDR3 nucleotide sequence: TGCGCCAGCAGCCTTAGCGGGGGGGCCGGAGAGCAGTTCTTC. Its protein is CASSLSGGAGEQFF.

The gene calls are TRBV15 and TRBJ1-5; tentative D call: TRBD1 (5 bases). Trimming took off 1 base at V and 6 bases at J, with 13 bases between the two ends. Germline V gives CDR1 LNHNV, CDR2 YYDKDF (reference sequence). The CDR3 covers 15 residues. In nucleotides, the CDR3 is TGTGCCACCAGCAGAGCCCGACAGAGGGGTCAGCCCCAGCATTTT. This gives the protein CATSRARQRGQPQHF.

The chain carries TRBV5-1 and TRBJ2-7; 8 bases are a match to TRBD1. This CDR3 contains 13 residues. The V gene end was trimmed by 1 base and the J gene end by 9 bases; junction bases not matched to a gene: 6. Germline V gives CDR1 SGHRS, CDR2 YFSETQ. In DNA form, the CDR3 reads TGCGCCAGCAGCTTGACCGGACAGGGAAGGCAGTACTTC. Translation: CASSLTGQGRQYF.

V usage is TRBV10-2 and J usage is TRBJ2-7, with D tentatively TRBD2 (6 bases). The V and J ends lost 1 base and 4 bases respectively, with 11 bases between them. From germline, CDR1 is WSHSY and CDR2 SAAADI. The CDR3 consists of 14 residues. The CDR3 DNA reads as TGCGCCAGCAGTGAGTTGGGACTCGGATACGAGCAGTACTTC. Encoded protein: CASSELGLGYEQYF.

The chain has TRBV6-1 and TRBJ1-1; the D is unclear. V was cut by 0 bases and J by 0 bases, with 8 bases left in between. This CDR3 contains 15 residues. Germline CDR1 MNHNS, CDR2 SASEGT. Here the CDR3 reads CASSEAWELNTEAFF. CDR3 nucleotide sequence: TGTGCCAGCAGTGAAGCTTGGGAATTGAACACTGAAGCTTTCTTT.

This chain connects TRBV11-2 to TRBJ2-3; D is ambiguous. Trimming took 4 bases from V and 1 from J, leaving 12 bases between them. The CDR3 loop spans 15 amino acids. Germline V gives CDR1 SGHAT, CDR2 FQNNGV. The CDR3 DNA is TGTGCCAGCAGCTCCCTCCTGACTGGCACAGATACGCAGTATTTT. This codes for CASSSLLTGTDTQYF.

J is TRBJ1-2 and V is TRBV27; D not resolved. Trimming stripped 2 bases from V and 3 bases from J, with 13 bases between. Germline CDR1 reads MNHEY; CDR2 reads SMNVEV (reference sequence). This CDR3 spans 15 amino acids. CDR3 sequence: CASSLEAGLHYGYTF. The CDR3 DNA reads TGTGCCAGCAGTTTAGAGGCAGGACTACACTATGGCTACACCTTC.

This clone was picked up a small number of times. This CDR3 is also generated by other DNA sequences in the sample. The chain recombines TRBV3-1 (or the pseudogene TRBV3-2) with TRBJ1-3; D perhaps matches TRBD1 (5 bases). The V gene's germline CDR1 is LGHDT and CDR2 YNNKEL (reference sequence). This CDR3 spans 14 amino acids. Trimming stripped 4 bases from V and 3 bases from J, with 10 bases between. The CDR3 nucleotides read TGTGCCAGCAGCCCAGGACAAGGTGGAAACACCATATATTTT. This sequence encodes CASSPGQGGNTIYF.

V is TRBV15 and J is TRBJ1-2; TRBD1 matches at 11 bases. J lost 3 bases, V lost 3 bases, and 0 bases had no gene match. Germline V CDR1 and CDR2: LNHNV, YYDKDF (reference sequence). The CDR3 is 14 residues long. Written as DNA, the CDR3 is TGTGCCACCAGCAGGGGACAGGGGGACTATGGCTACACCTTC. Protein sequence: CATSRGQGDYGYTF. Full variable domain (outside the CDR3, taken from reference TRBV15 and TRBJ1-2): DAMVIQNPRYQVTQFGKPVTLSCSQTLNHNVMYWYQQKSSQAPKLLFHYYDKDFNNEADTPDNFQSRRPNTSFCFLDIRSPGLGDTAMYLCATSRGQGDYGYTFGSGTRLTVV.

V gene TRBV27 combines with J gene TRBJ2-3, with D tentatively TRBD1 (6 bases). V lost 5 bases and J 4 bases, leaving 10 bases between the germline ends. The CDR3 spans 13 residues. The germline gives CDR1 MNHEY, CDR2 SMNVEV (reference sequence). CDR3 loop: CASSIRGSDTQYF. The CDR3 DNA reads as TGTGCCAGCAGTATCAGGGGTTCAGATACGCAGTATTTT.

J is TRBJ2-7 and V is TRBV14, with 10 bases that match TRBD1. The junction had 2 bases not matched to a gene; V was cut back by 1 base and J by 2 bases. CDR3 length equals 15 residues. CDR1 is SGHDN and CDR2 is FVKESK in the germline V gene. This CDR3 is CASSQGTGGTYEQYF. DNA of the CDR3: TGTGCCAGCAGCCAAGGGACAGGGGGGACCTACGAGCAGTACTTC.

The V call is TRBV15, the J call TRBJ1-1; D remains ambiguous. The V gene lost 6 bases and the J gene lost 1 base, with 9 bases spanning the gap. The germline V gene encodes CDR1 LNHNV and CDR2 YYDKDF (reference sequence). The CDR3 contains 13 residues. The CDR3 DNA follows: TGTGCCACCAGGACCCCCCCGAACACTGAAGCTTTCTTT. Translation: CATRTPPNTEAFF.

This chain links TRBV7-9 with TRBJ1-2, with D uncertain. Germline CDR1 reads SEHNR; CDR2 reads FQNEAQ (reference sequence). The V and J ends lost 5 bases and 8 bases respectively, with 12 bases between them. The CDR3 consists of 12 residues. DNA for the CDR3: TGTGCCAGCAGCCTAGACTCGGACGGCTACACCTTC. Amino acid sequence: CASSLDSDGYTF.

This clone was seen only once. This sequence joins TRBV7-2 and TRBJ1-5, with 7 bases aligning to TRBD1. The CDR3 loop spans 15 amino acids. The ends lost 3 bases at V and 2 bases at J; junction bases unmatched: 4. Germline V gene data show CDR1 as SGHTA and CDR2 as FQGNSA. For the CDR3, the DNA is TGTGCCAGCAGCTTGAGGGGGCAGGGCAATCAGCCCCAGCATTTT. This gives the protein CASSLRGQGNQPQHF.

The chain recombines TRBV18 with TRBJ1-2; 10 bases map to TRBD1. The J segment lost 5 bases and the V segment lost 8 bases, leaving 5 bases of the junction unmatched. Germline V gives CDR1 KGHSH, CDR2 LQKENI. The CDR3 totals 13 residues. CDR3 residues: CASGTGEGYGYTF. The DNA of the CDR3 is TGTGCCAGCGGGACAGGGGAAGGTTATGGCTACACCTTC.